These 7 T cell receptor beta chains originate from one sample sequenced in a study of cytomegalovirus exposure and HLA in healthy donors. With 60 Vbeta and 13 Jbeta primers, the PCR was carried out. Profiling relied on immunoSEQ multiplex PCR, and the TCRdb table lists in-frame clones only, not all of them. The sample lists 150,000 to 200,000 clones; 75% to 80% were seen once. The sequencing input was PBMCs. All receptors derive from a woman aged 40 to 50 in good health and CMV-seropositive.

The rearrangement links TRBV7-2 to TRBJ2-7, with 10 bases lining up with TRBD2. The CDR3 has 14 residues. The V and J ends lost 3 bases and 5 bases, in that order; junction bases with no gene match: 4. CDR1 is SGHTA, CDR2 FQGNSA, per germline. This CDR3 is CASSFQRGGNEQYF. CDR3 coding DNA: TGTGCCAGCAGCTTCCAGCGGGGGGGGAACGAGCAGTACTTC.

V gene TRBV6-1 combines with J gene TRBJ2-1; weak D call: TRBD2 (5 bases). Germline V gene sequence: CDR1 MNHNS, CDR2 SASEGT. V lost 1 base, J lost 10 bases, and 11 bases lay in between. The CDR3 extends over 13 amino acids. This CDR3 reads CASSEGSAGEQFF. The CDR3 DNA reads TGTGCCAGCAGTGAAGGATCCGCGGGCGAGCAGTTCTTC.

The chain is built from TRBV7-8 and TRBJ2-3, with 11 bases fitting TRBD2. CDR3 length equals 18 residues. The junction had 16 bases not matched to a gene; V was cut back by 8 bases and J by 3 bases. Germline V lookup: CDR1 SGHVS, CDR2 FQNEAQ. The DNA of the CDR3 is TGTGCCAGCGGTAGCGGGGGGGCCTCGGGAGTAAGGACAGATACGCAGTATTTT. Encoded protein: CASGSGGASGVRTDTQYF.

Written as DNA, the CDR3 is TGTGCCAGTAGTTACGGGGTGAGCAATCAGCCCCAGCATTTT. Translating it yields CASSYGVSNQPQHF. The chain joins TRBV19 to TRBJ1-5; no firm D call. Between the trimmed V and J ends, which lost 5 bases and 1 base, there was a span of 9 bases. Germline CDR1 and CDR2: LNHDA and SQIVND (reference sequence). The CDR3 length is 14 residues. Full variable domain (missing parts from reference TRBV19 and TRBJ1-5): DGGITQSPKYLFRKEGQNVTLSCEQNLNHDAMYWYRQDPGQGLRLIYYSQIVNDFQKGDIAEGYSVSREKKESFPLTVTSAQKNPTAFYLCASSYGVSNQPQHFGDGTRLSIL.

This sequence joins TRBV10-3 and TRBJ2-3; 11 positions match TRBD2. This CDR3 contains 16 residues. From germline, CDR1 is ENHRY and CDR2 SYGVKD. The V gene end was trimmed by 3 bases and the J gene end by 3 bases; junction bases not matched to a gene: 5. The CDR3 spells CAISEPSGGQTDTQYF. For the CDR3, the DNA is TGTGCCATCAGTGAACCTAGCGGGGGGCAGACAGATACGCAGTATTTT.

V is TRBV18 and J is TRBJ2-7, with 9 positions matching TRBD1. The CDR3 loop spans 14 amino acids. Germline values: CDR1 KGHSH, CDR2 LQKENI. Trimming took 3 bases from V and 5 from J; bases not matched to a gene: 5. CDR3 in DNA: TGTGCCAGCTCACCGGGACAGGGACCTAACGAGCAGTACTTC. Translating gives CASSPGQGPNEQYF.

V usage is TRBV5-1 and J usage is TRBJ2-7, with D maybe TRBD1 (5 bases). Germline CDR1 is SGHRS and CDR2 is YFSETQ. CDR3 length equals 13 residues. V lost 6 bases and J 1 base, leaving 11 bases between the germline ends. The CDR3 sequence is CASKGSGSYEQYF. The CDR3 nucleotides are TGCGCCAGCAAAGGGTCAGGGTCCTACGAGCAGTACTTC.